The 8 T cell receptor beta chains below come from one sample, sequenced in a study of vaccination and CD4 T cells after COVID-19. Researchers used the Oncomine TCR Beta short-read assay to sequence DNA from cultured CD4+ T cells. TCRdb independently ran MiXCR on the PCR reads; one entry per CDR3 protein. This table holds roughly 16,000 distinct CDR3 sequences, 40% to 55% found once. The antigens of these receptors remain unknown. Indicated treatment: approximately 9-day PBMC culture with coronavirus spike peptide pools or control peptides (ViraFEST assay). Sequenced material: CD4+ T cells from blood, cultured in vitro. The source is a human donor who had recovered from COVID-19.

This clonotype was seen a handful of times. The V call is TRBV2, the J call TRBJ1-5; D might be TRBD1 (5 bases). The V gene's germline CDR1 is SNHLY and CDR2 FYNNEI. Trimming stripped 2 bases from V and 2 bases from J, with 13 bases between. The CDR3 contains 16 residues. CDR3: CASSERGGVGNQPQHF. Here the CDR3 DNA reads TGTGCCAGCAGTGAAAGGGGAGGGGTAGGCAATCAGCCCCAGCATTTT.

The chain couples TRBV7-2 to TRBJ1-6; the D gene is possibly TRBD1 (5 bases). The length of the CDR3 is 15 residues. The germline gives CDR1 SGHTA, CDR2 FQGNSA. Trimming removed 2 bases from V and 6 bases from J, with 11 bases in between. CDR3 in amino acids: CASSLIRAGNSPLHF. CDR3 DNA: TGTGCCAGCAGCTTAATCAGGGCGGGTAATTCACCCCTCCACTTT.

This chain connects TRBV19 to TRBJ1-1, with TRBD1 matching over 8 bases. V trimming: 6 bases; J trimming: 7 bases; junction bases outside the gene matches: 13. Germline values: CDR1 LNHDA, CDR2 SQIVND (reference sequence). This CDR3 is built from 15 residues. This CDR3 is CASRARDRSTLEAFF. The CDR3 coding sequence is TGTGCCAGTAGGGCCCGGGACAGGTCAACGCTTGAAGCTTTCTTT.

This chain joins TRBV5-1 and TRBJ2-5; no firm D call. The ends were cut back, 0 bases at V and 2 bases at J, with 5 bases in the middle. CDR1 is SGHRS, CDR2 YFSETQ, per germline. The CDR3 consists of 13 residues. The CDR3 region is CASSLATQETQYF. The CDR3 coding sequence is TGCGCCAGCAGCTTGGCGACTCAAGAGACCCAGTACTTC.

The rearrangement joins TRBV7-6 to TRBJ2-3; 8 bases agree with TRBD1. This CDR3 is 16 amino acids long. Germline V gives CDR1 SGHVS, CDR2 FNYEAQ. V lost 5 bases and J lost 0; bases outside the gene matches: 7. CDR3 sequence reads: CASSRGTGSSTDTQYF. CDR3 coding DNA: TGTGCCAGCAGCCGTGGGACAGGCTCTAGCACAGATACGCAGTATTTT. Full variable domain (rest looked up from reference TRBV7-6 and TRBJ2-3): GAGVSQSPRYKVTKRGQDVALRCDPISGHVSLYWYRQALGQGPEFLTYFNYEAQQDKSGLPNDRFSAERPEGSISTLTIQRTEQRDSAMYRCASSRGTGSSTDTQYFGPGTRLTVL.

This chain links TRBV6-5 with TRBJ2-7; D unresolved. Germline loops: CDR1 MNHEY, CDR2 SVGAGI. Between the trimmed V and J ends, which lost 3 bases and 0 bases, there was a span of 9 bases. This CDR3 contains 14 residues. The DNA of the CDR3 is TGTGCCAGCAGTTATAGGTCCCCCTCCTACGAGCAGTACTTC. This codes for CASSYRSPSYEQYF.

The chain uses TRBV6-2 or TRBV6-3 and TRBJ2-7; 13 positions agree with TRBD2. The CDR3 sequence is 14 residues long. With 6 bases clipped from V and 3 bases from J, the junction kept 2 bases outside the gene matches. CDR1 is MNHEY and CDR2 is SVGEGT in the germline V gene. The CDR3 DNA is TGTGCCAGCAGCCGGACTAGCGGGAGCTACGAGCAGTACTTC. Encoded protein: CASSRTSGSYEQYF.

V and J are TRBV15 and TRBJ2-7; 7 bases are shared with TRBD1. The CDR3 length is 15 residues. The junction had 10 bases not matched to a gene; V was cut back by 2 bases and J by 6 bases. CDR1 and CDR2 from the germline V gene are LNHNV and YYDKDF (reference sequence). The CDR3 region is CATSRQRQGKGEQYF. Here the CDR3 DNA reads TGTGCCACCAGCAGACAAAGACAGGGAAAGGGCGAGCAGTACTTC.